This TCR beta chain came from a study of blood T cell repertoires in COVID-19 (TCRdb year 2020). A note on the overall study: Collaborator samples came from the United States, Italy and Spain and covered acute and convalescent phases of COVID-19. The samples were drawn from two sources: the first 160 participants of the ongoing ImmuneRACE study, and fewer than 1,500 subjects contributed by 6 global collaborators. Deeply sampled blood TCRbeta repertoires from subjects exposed to, actively infected with, or recovered from COVID-19 were included in the dataset. Where available, HLA class I and class II types were taken from metadata supplied by the sample provider and were not determined by assay-based typing. The repertoires were released in a freely available public database intended as a resource for research on the immune response to SARS-CoV-2. Sample metadata almost always included a de-identified subject ID, COVID-19 status, age in years and sex. The material from the prospective study consisted of cDNA or gDNA derived from T cells, B-cell-depleted T cells, or PBMCs.

Details on this clone: There is no known antigen for this receptor. Qualities for individual bases were not recorded, and no much larger clone is one base off.

General study outcomes and caveats: Clinical and demographic metadata were provided uncurated, with the amount varying by source and participant.

The immunoSEQ Assay, a bias-controlled multiplex PCR, was used to amplify TCRbeta CDR3 regions from genomic DNA. From the authors' description of their analysis: The number of nucleated cells in each sample was estimated from the amplification of reference gene primers within the assay. Sequence reads were collapsed and filtered to measure the absolute abundance of every unique TCRbeta CDR3 rearrangement. Productive Simpson clonality was computed per sample as the square root of Simpson's diversity index over productive rearrangements. TCRdb took this table from immuneACCESS and kept in-frame rearrangements with V and J called. Such tables lack part of the clones; where checked against another copy, unresolved V genes explain under half of the gap, and the rest is unexplained. V and J calls and clone size come straight from that table; D and trimming were deduced from the DNA. This sample has roughly 310,000 clones in its table, and roughly 90% of those were observed once. The ten largest clones capture under 5% of the sample.

Collaborating institutions collected whole blood in K2EDTA tubes following their own protocols. For TCRbeta analysis, collaborators shipped samples in one of three forms: frozen whole blood, isolated PBMCs, or DNA extracted from either of those sample types. V is pruned by 7 bases and J by 5 bases, leaving 10 bases of the junction without a gene match. Its CDR3 holds 15 amino acids, cysteine through phenylalanine. Only the CDR3 DNA stays, 45 bases, in frame from base 1. For CDR1 and CDR2, the germline V gene lists SGDLS and YYNGEE. The material sequenced was peripheral blood. The chain uses TRBV9 and TRBJ2-1, and TRBD2 aligns with 9 junction nucleotides. The sequence was obtained from a woman aged 50 to 60 with active or convalescent COVID-19. The sequenced DNA: TGTGCCAGCGGGACTAGCTGGGGGGAAAACAATGAGCAGTTCTTC. This gives the protein CASGTSWGENNEQFF.